This T cell receptor beta chain originates from a study of regulatory T cells in long-lasting Graves disease (dated by TCRdb to about 2021). Concerning the study at large: To count as having persistent Graves' disease, a patient had to have received antithyroid drug treatment for over 5 years with TSH receptor autoantibodies remaining persistently positive. TCR sequencing covered 13 persistent and approximately 20 newly diagnosed Graves' disease patients, some 33 samples in total. The study was registered as a clinical trial and conducted in China. In the clinical cohort, patients with persistent Graves' disease had used antithyroid drugs for an average of about 10.3 years. Patients with persistent Graves' disease were compared with patients with newly diagnosed Graves' disease using TCR sequencing and RNA sequencing of peripheral blood.

This clonotype was seen more than once but under ten times. What this receptor recognizes is not known. Per-base qualities were not stored, and no clone one base away is much larger. The time point tag for this specimen amounts to: persistent/refractory GD, antithyroid drugs over 5 years with positive TRAb. RNA was extracted from PBMCs in TRIzol for both TCR sequencing and RNA sequencing. The diagnosis of Graves' disease followed American Thyroid Association guidelines. Patients for the study were recruited at an endocrinology department in Xi'an, China. From each patient, approximately 10 milliliters of peripheral blood was collected into an EDTA anticoagulant tube. Ficoll Paque Plus density gradient separation was used to isolate PBMCs, and no additional T cell sorting was done. An Agilent 2100 Bioanalyzer and agarose gel were used to check RNA quality, and a NanoDrop 2000 was used to measure RNA concentration.

The library was generated by multiplex PCR. Sequencing used an Illumina HiSeq 4000. CDR3 regions were amplified by Arm-PCR with iRepertoire HTBI primers to construct TCR beta libraries. Before sequencing, the PCR products underwent gel purification. Per the original workflow: Gene usage analysis of CDR3 amino acid clonotypes used the approximately 56 TRBV and about 14 TRBJ segments found across samples. COPE and FqMerger were used to merge the filtered high-quality paired reads into contigs. BLAST was used to align contigs to IMGT TRBV, TRBD and TRBJ reference genes, and CDR3 was defined according to IMGT. Clonotypes above 0.1% frequency were classified as highly expanded clones. Shannon entropy served as the measure of repertoire diversity, while the Gini coefficient captured V-J evenness. A clonotype found in more than one individual was treated as public. TCRdb reprocessing: public reads trimmed at Q25 with fastp, clones called with MiXCR, in-frame beta chains kept. Rows are unified per CDR3 protein, each entry keeping the most common DNA and genes. V and J calls and clone size were set by TCRdb, not the authors. This sample lists under 450,000 distinct CDR3 sequences; less than 30% were detected once. The ten largest clones add up to around 30% of the sample.

The germline V gene sets CDR1 to SGHRS and CDR2 to YFSETQ. Including the terminal cysteine and phenylalanine, the CDR3 comprises 15 residues. Of the read, only the CDR3 DNA is kept; its 45 bases are in frame from base 1. Trimming takes 3 bases from V and 3 bases from J, and the germline ends sit 12 bases apart. Study-level results and caveats: As a limitation, the authors acknowledged that the small sample size may reduce accuracy. Preferential use of TRBV28, TRBJ1-2 and TRBJ2-5 was observed in persistent disease, whereas TRBV20-1 and TRBJ2-1 were favored in newly diagnosed disease. Lower TCR Shannon entropy and fewer highly expanded clones were observed in persistent Graves' disease patients than in newly diagnosed patients, which suggested clonal expansion. Patients with persistent disease shared more public clonotypes (approximately 2,500) than newly diagnosed patients did (966). Only peripheral blood was studied, because thyroid tissue, the primary lesion, was inaccessible. Sequencing and analysis were restricted to the TCR beta chain.

The chain was built from TRBV5-1 and TRBJ2-2, with the D gene possibly TRBD1 or TRBD2, each one fitting 5 bases. The sequencing here drew on peripheral blood mononuclear cells (PBMCs), taken when the disease was refractory, from a patient treated with antithyroid drugs. The sequence was obtained from a middle-aged woman with Graves disease. Donor details come from another sample of the same person, matched by shared clones. The CDR3 region reads CASSSRMGDTGELFF. The nucleotides read TGCGCCAGCAGCTCCCGAATGGGGGACACCGGGGAGCTGTTTTTT.